Following are 7 T cell receptor beta chains from one sample sequenced in a study of blood T cell repertoires in COVID-19. Here immunoSEQ multiplex PCR was the method, and the copy in TCRdb shows in-frame clones only, minus some. The sample shows 110,000 or so clones, roughly three quarters of them seen only once. The sample taken for sequencing was peripheral blood. The receptors stem from a human donor in a cohort sampled during active COVID-19.

The chain combines TRBV19 with TRBJ2-7; D is uncertain. The CDR3 is 14 residues long. Germline lookup yields CDR1 LNHDA and CDR2 SQIVND (reference sequence). V lost 10 bases, J lost 3 bases, and 19 bases lay in between. As DNA, the CDR3 is TGTGCCACAACTGCCCCAGGCAGCTTCTACGAGCAGTACTTC. It yields the protein CATTAPGSFYEQYF.

The V gene is TRBV28, the J gene TRBJ2-1, with D perhaps TRBD2 (5 bases). Between the trimmed V and J ends, which lost 3 bases and 12 bases, there was a span of 15 bases. Germline lookup yields CDR1 MDHEN and CDR2 SYDVKM. There are 13 residues in the CDR3. In DNA, the CDR3 is TGTGCCAGCAGTTTGTTCTCCCGGGCGGGGCAGTTCTTC. Its protein product is CASSLFSRAGQFF.

This clone was observed a few times. The germline gene is not matched at one end of the junction; a read error may be the cause. The chain joins TRBV7-7 to TRBJ2-5; 8 nucleotides align to TRBD1. Germline-derived CDR1 and CDR2 are SSHAT and FNYEAQ (reference sequence). This CDR3 spans 15 amino acids. CDR3 sequence: CASSSLDRAQETQYF. The CDR3 coding sequence is TGTGCTAGCAGCTCCCTGGACAGGGCGCAAGAGACCCAGTACTTC.

The J gene is TRBJ1-3, the V gene TRBV19; D perhaps matches TRBD1 (5 bases). Germline assignment: CDR1 LNHDA and CDR2 SQIVND (reference sequence). The V gene lost 3 bases and the J gene lost 5 bases, with 14 bases spanning the gap. The CDR3 sequence is 15 residues long. This CDR3 is CASSIWGGPRNTIYF. CDR3 in DNA: TGTGCCAGTAGTATCTGGGGCGGACCGAGAAACACCATATATTTT.

Concerning this clone itself: The sample holds other DNA sequences that translate to the same CDR3. The V call is TRBV30, the J call TRBJ2-7, with 7 bases that match TRBD1. J was trimmed by 4 bases and V by 2 bases; bases with no gene match: 2. The CDR3 is made up of 12 amino acids. Germline-derived CDR1 and CDR2 are GTSNPN and SVGIG (reference sequence). CDR3 bases: TGTGCCTGGAGTCGACAGGGATACGAGCAGTACTTC. Its protein is CAWSRQGYEQYF.

The chain is built from TRBV28 and TRBJ2-7; 9 positions agree with TRBD2. This CDR3 spans 14 amino acids. The germline V gene encodes CDR1 MDHEN and CDR2 SYDVKM. The V gene end was trimmed by 5 bases and the J gene end by 9 bases; junction bases not matched to a gene: 11. The CDR3 DNA reads as TGTGCCAGCAGTGCCACCCGCGGGGGGGCGCTGCAGTACTTC. Translated: CASSATRGGALQYF.

V is TRBV7-8 and J is TRBJ1-4, with D unresolved. CDR1 SGHVS and CDR2 FQNEAQ come from the germline V gene. Trimming stripped 0 bases from V and 1 base from J, with 18 bases between. The CDR3 is made up of 19 amino acids. As DNA, the CDR3 is TGTGCCAGCAGCTTAGCATCCGGCTATACGGCAGGAACTAATGAAAAACTGTTTTTT. This codes for CASSLASGYTAGTNEKLFF.